One and the same sample provided the 13 T cell receptor beta chains below, sequenced in a study of control samples from healthy donors and cancer patients. Measured with immunoSEQ multiplex PCR; TCRdb has only the in-frame clones, and not every one. The sample includes around 97,000 clones, 80% to 90% of them seen just once. Material: PBMCs. The source is a man aged 55 to 70 with lung cancer.

The table lists this clone with a few counts. This chain links TRBV24-1 with TRBJ2-3, with 9 nucleotides matching TRBD2. After removal of 1 base from V and 5 bases from J, the junction contained 9 bases not matched to a gene. CDR1 is KGHDR and CDR2 is SFDVKD in the germline V gene. This CDR3 region has 17 residues. DNA for the CDR3: TGTGCCACCAGTGATTTCGATCTAGCGGGGCCCGGAGATACGCAGTATTTT. Translated, it gives CATSDFDLAGPGDTQYF.

This chain joins TRBV10-3 and TRBJ2-5, with D maybe TRBD1 (6 bases). CDR1 is ENHRY, CDR2 SYGVKD, per germline. The CDR3 sequence is 14 residues long. Trimming shortened V by 4 bases and J by 4 bases, and 13 bases separated the two germline ends. The CDR3 is CAISGTGWRETQYF. Written as DNA, the CDR3 is TGTGCCATCAGTGGTACAGGGTGGCGAGAGACCCAGTACTTC.

V usage is TRBV7-2 and J usage is TRBJ2-1; 10 nucleotides agree with TRBD2. The CDR3 is made up of 19 amino acids. Germline lookup yields CDR1 SGHTA and CDR2 FQGNSA. The V gene end was trimmed by 0 bases and the J gene end by 4 bases; junction bases not matched to a gene: 12. The CDR3 DNA reads as TGTGCCAGCAGCTTAGCGCCAGTACGAACTAGCGGGGCTTACAATGAGCAGTTCTTC. This gives the protein CASSLAPVRTSGAYNEQFF.

A single count supports this clone. The gene calls are TRBV2 and TRBJ1-4; D remains unclear. Germline-derived CDR1 and CDR2 are SNHLY and FYNNEI. This CDR3 region has 17 residues. V lost 0 bases and J lost 6, with 17 bases in between. CDR3 in amino acids: CASSEALPGSGDEKLFF. The CDR3 DNA follows: TGTGCCAGCAGTGAAGCGCTTCCGGGCAGCGGGGATGAAAAACTGTTTTTT.

The sample holds a few counts of this clone. J is TRBJ2-2 and V is TRBV24-1; 7 nucleotides agree with TRBD1. The germline V gene encodes CDR1 KGHDR and CDR2 SFDVKD. The CDR3 has 17 residues. J was trimmed by 3 bases and V by 4 bases; bases with no gene match: 10. The CDR3 nucleotides read TGTGCCACCAGTGAGGGTGGCAGGGGGAGTGACACCGGGGAGCTGTTTTTT. Translated: CATSEGGRGSDTGELFF.

The chain is built from TRBV29-1 and TRBJ1-2; weak D call: TRBD1 (5 bases). V was clipped by 3 bases and J by 3 bases, with 8 bases between them. Germline CDR1 is SQVTM and CDR2 is ANQGSEA. This CDR3 has 12 amino acids. Here the CDR3 DNA reads TGCAGCGTTGAGGGCAGGGACTATGGCTACACCTTC. Amino acid sequence: CSVEGRDYGYTF. The full variable domain, completed using reference TRBV29-1 and TRBJ1-2, is SAVISQKPSRDICQRGTSLTIQCQVDSQVTMMFWYRQQPGQSLTLIATANQGSEATYESGFVIDKFPISRPNLTFSTLTVSNMSPEDSSIYLCSVEGRDYGYTFGSGTRLTVV.

This clone was seen a handful of times. The J gene is TRBJ2-1, the V gene TRBV19; no reliable D call. This CDR3 has 12 amino acids. V dropped 7 bases and J dropped 3 bases, with 7 bases sitting between them. CDR1 LNHDA and CDR2 SQIVND come from the germline V gene (reference sequence). The chain's CDR3 is CASIGNYNEQFF. The CDR3 nucleotides are TGTGCCAGTATAGGTAACTACAATGAGCAGTTCTTC.

This chain uses TRBV7-2 with TRBJ2-7; maybe TRBD1 (5 bases). The V gene lost 2 bases and the J gene lost 6 bases, with 11 bases spanning the gap. From germline, CDR1 is SGHTA and CDR2 FQGNSA. The CDR3 covers 13 residues. In DNA, the CDR3 is TGTGCCAGCAGCTTACAGGGAATTGGCGAGCAGTACGTC. It codes for CASSLQGIGEQYV.

This sequence joins TRBV9 and TRBJ2-3, with 8 bases lining up with TRBD2. Germline V lookup: CDR1 SGDLS, CDR2 YYNGEE. The V and J ends lost 4 bases and 1 base, in that order; junction bases with no gene match: 8. CDR3 length: 16 amino acids. CDR3 DNA: TGTGCCAGCAGCCTCACGGGGGGGGCGGGCACAGATACGCAGTATTTT. This sequence encodes CASSLTGGAGTDTQYF.

V usage is TRBV7-9 and J usage is TRBJ1-5, with D maybe TRBD1 (6 bases). Germline V gives CDR1 SEHNR, CDR2 FQNEAQ (reference sequence). This CDR3 is 16 amino acids long. The V end was cut by 0 bases, the J end by 9 bases, with 18 bases between. The CDR3 here is CASSLARAGVAWPQHF. CDR3 sequence (DNA): TGTGCCAGCAGCTTAGCACGGGCAGGGGTGGCGTGGCCCCAGCATTTT.

CDR3 DNA: TGTGCCAGCTCGCTAGGTGACAGCTACGAGCAGTACGTC. Its translation: CASSLGDSYEQYV. The chain joins TRBV18 to TRBJ2-7; D possibly corresponds to TRBD1 (5 bases). Germline lookup yields CDR1 KGHSH and CDR2 LQKENI. V lost 6 bases and J lost 3, with 12 bases in between. This CDR3 has 13 residues.

This chain links TRBV7-8 with TRBJ1-2; TRBD1 agrees at 7 bases. The V and J ends lost 4 bases and 1 base, in that order; junction bases with no gene match: 9. Per the germline V gene, CDR1 is SGHVS and CDR2 is FQNEAQ. The CDR3 has 16 amino acids. As DNA, the CDR3 is TGTGCCAGCAGCTCTTTGGGACGGGACAGTAACTATGGCTACACCTTC. Encoded protein: CASSSLGRDSNYGYTF.

The rearrangement links TRBV5-3 to TRBJ1-5; D is unclear. TRBV5-3 is an ORF, and what it does is uncertain. Deletions cut 1 base from V and 4 bases from J, with 15 bases between. This CDR3 has 16 residues. The CDR3 region has the DNA TGTGCCAGAAGCTTGTACAACCCCCCCCCTAATCAGCCCCAGCATTTT. It codes for CARSLYNPPPNQPQHF.